The 13 T cell receptor beta chains below were found in one sample sequenced in a study of blood T cell repertoires in COVID-19. TCRdb's copy holds only in-frame clones and misses some; the assay was immunoSEQ multiplex PCR. The table includes some 200,000 clones, 87% detected once. The sequencing input was peripheral blood. Receptors originate from a man in his 60s with active or convalescent COVID-19.

The chain joins TRBV10-2 to TRBJ2-1; D is unclear. The CDR3 has 13 residues. The germline V and J ends were trimmed by 3 bases and 4 bases, with 7 bases remaining between them. CDR1 and CDR2 (germline): WSHSY, SAAADI. CDR3 loop: CASSDSVYNEQFF. The CDR3, as DNA: TGCGCCAGCAGTGACAGCGTTTACAATGAGCAGTTCTTC.

This chain links TRBV7-2 with TRBJ1-5; D gene ambiguous. Germline V lookup: CDR1 SGHTA, CDR2 FQGNSA. This CDR3 has 13 amino acids. Trimming removed 5 bases at V and 4 bases at J, with 9 bases between. CDR3 coding DNA: TGTGCCAGCAGCGCAGTCGGGAATCAGCCCCAGCATTTT. The encoded protein is CASSAVGNQPQHF.

The sample holds a few counts of this clone. The rearrangement joins TRBV11-2 to TRBJ1-6; D is perhaps TRBD1 (6 bases). Per the germline V gene, CDR1 is SGHAT and CDR2 is FQNNGV. CDR3 length: 14 residues. Deletions cut 4 bases from V and 10 bases from J, with 14 bases between. CDR3 in amino acids: CASSSDRLGSPLHF. DNA of the CDR3: TGTGCCAGCAGCTCTGACAGGCTCGGATCACCCCTCCACTTT.

The V and J genes are TRBV4-1 and TRBJ2-1; 10 nucleotides line up with TRBD2. The V and J ends lost 0 bases and 0 bases, in that order; junction bases with no gene match: 2. CDR1 and CDR2 (germline): MGHRA, YSYEKL. The CDR3 length is 17 residues. The CDR3 sequence: CASSQEERGGSYNEQFF. The CDR3 region has the DNA TGCGCCAGCAGCCAAGAGGAGCGGGGGGGCTCCTACAATGAGCAGTTCTTC.

The rearrangement joins TRBV20-1 to TRBJ1-5; 7 bases line up with TRBD1. The CDR3 extends over 15 amino acids. CDR1 and CDR2 (germline): DFQATT, SNEGSKA (reference sequence). Trimming at V came to 4 bases and at J to 3 bases, leaving 9 bases not matched to a gene. The CDR3, as DNA: TGCAGTGCTACTGACAGGGCCCTACTCAATCAGCCCCAGCATTTT. It is translated as CSATDRALLNQPQHF.

The chain recombines TRBV3-1 (or the pseudogene TRBV3-2) with TRBJ2-7; 9 bases agree with TRBD2. Germline V lookup: CDR1 LGHDT, CDR2 YNNKEL (reference sequence). V shed 4 bases and J 4 bases; nucleotides not matched to a gene: 11. The CDR3 covers 16 residues. CDR3 sequence: CASSPPAGTSRYEQYF. The CDR3 DNA reads as TGTGCCAGCAGCCCCCCAGCCGGGACTAGCCGATACGAGCAGTACTTC.

Comments on this clone: Other DNA sequences in the sample encode the same CDR3. The chain carries TRBV4-1 and TRBJ1-4; D is unresolved. The CDR3 length is 14 residues. Trimming took off 1 base at V and 6 bases at J, with 9 bases between the two ends. Germline-derived CDR1 and CDR2 are MGHRA and YSYEKL. CDR3 protein: CASSQVGTDEKLFF. The CDR3 DNA reads TGCGCCAGCAGCCAAGTCGGCACAGATGAAAAACTGTTTTTT.

The V call is TRBV5-1, the J call TRBJ1-2; D may be TRBD1 (6 bases). Trimming stripped 4 bases from V and 6 bases from J, with 10 bases between. Germline V CDR1 and CDR2: SGHRS, YFSETQ. The CDR3 length is 12 residues. CDR3 DNA: TGCGCCAGCAGCGAACAGGGAGATGGCTACACCTTC. This codes for CASSEQGDGYTF. The full variable domain, its missing parts supplied by reference TRBV5-1 and TRBJ1-2, is KAGVTQTPRYLIKTRGQQVTLSCSPISGHRSVSWYQQTPGQGLQFLFEYFSETQRNKGNFPGRFSGRQFSNSRSEMNVSTLELGDSALYLCASSEQGDGYTFGSGTRLTVV.

This clone turned up a few times. The chain couples TRBV4-1 to TRBJ2-7; 8 bases map to TRBD1. Germline V CDR1 and CDR2: MGHRA, YSYEKL. V was pared by 4 bases and J by 0 bases, with 8 bases of the junction left unmatched. The CDR3 has 16 amino acids. The CDR3: CASSLLTGVASYEQYF. CDR3 nucleotides: TGCGCCAGCAGCCTGCTGACAGGGGTGGCCTCCTACGAGCAGTACTTC.

V and J are TRBV19 and TRBJ1-2; possible D gene TRBD1, 5 bases. This CDR3 is built from 15 residues. Trimming cost V 3 bases and J 0 bases, with 11 bases left between them. CDR1 and CDR2 from the germline V gene are LNHDA and SQIVND (reference sequence). CDR3 in DNA: TGTGCCAGTAGTATCCAGGGAAGAGCTAACTATGGCTACACCTTC. This translates into CASSIQGRANYGYTF.

J is TRBJ2-7 and V is TRBV2; the match to TRBD2 covers 7 bases. CDR1 is SNHLY and CDR2 is FYNNEI in the germline V gene. J was trimmed by 12 bases and V by 6 bases; bases with no gene match: 8. The CDR3 consists of 11 residues. For the CDR3, the DNA is TGTGCCAGCAGGAGCGGGAATCCCTGGTACTTC. Its protein product is CASRSGNPWYF.

This rearrangement joins TRBV27 to TRBJ1-2; tentatively, D is TRBD1 (5 bases). The CDR3 has 14 residues. CDR1 is MNHEY, CDR2 SMNVEV, per germline (reference sequence). V was clipped by 5 bases and J by 2 bases, with 12 bases between them. CDR3 sequence reads: CASSPREENYGYTF. The CDR3 bases are TGTGCCAGCAGTCCCAGGGAAGAGAACTATGGCTACACCTTC.

This chain joins TRBV5-4 and TRBJ1-4; TRBD1 is a possible D gene (5 bases). The germline V gene has CDR1 SGHNT and CDR2 YYREEE (reference sequence). V was pared by 0 bases and J by 7 bases, with 19 bases between. The CDR3 is made up of 17 amino acids. The CDR3 here is CASSLGSGRSGGEKLFF. The CDR3 DNA reads TGTGCCAGCAGCTTGGGGTCAGGACGAAGCGGGGGTGAAAAACTGTTTTTT.